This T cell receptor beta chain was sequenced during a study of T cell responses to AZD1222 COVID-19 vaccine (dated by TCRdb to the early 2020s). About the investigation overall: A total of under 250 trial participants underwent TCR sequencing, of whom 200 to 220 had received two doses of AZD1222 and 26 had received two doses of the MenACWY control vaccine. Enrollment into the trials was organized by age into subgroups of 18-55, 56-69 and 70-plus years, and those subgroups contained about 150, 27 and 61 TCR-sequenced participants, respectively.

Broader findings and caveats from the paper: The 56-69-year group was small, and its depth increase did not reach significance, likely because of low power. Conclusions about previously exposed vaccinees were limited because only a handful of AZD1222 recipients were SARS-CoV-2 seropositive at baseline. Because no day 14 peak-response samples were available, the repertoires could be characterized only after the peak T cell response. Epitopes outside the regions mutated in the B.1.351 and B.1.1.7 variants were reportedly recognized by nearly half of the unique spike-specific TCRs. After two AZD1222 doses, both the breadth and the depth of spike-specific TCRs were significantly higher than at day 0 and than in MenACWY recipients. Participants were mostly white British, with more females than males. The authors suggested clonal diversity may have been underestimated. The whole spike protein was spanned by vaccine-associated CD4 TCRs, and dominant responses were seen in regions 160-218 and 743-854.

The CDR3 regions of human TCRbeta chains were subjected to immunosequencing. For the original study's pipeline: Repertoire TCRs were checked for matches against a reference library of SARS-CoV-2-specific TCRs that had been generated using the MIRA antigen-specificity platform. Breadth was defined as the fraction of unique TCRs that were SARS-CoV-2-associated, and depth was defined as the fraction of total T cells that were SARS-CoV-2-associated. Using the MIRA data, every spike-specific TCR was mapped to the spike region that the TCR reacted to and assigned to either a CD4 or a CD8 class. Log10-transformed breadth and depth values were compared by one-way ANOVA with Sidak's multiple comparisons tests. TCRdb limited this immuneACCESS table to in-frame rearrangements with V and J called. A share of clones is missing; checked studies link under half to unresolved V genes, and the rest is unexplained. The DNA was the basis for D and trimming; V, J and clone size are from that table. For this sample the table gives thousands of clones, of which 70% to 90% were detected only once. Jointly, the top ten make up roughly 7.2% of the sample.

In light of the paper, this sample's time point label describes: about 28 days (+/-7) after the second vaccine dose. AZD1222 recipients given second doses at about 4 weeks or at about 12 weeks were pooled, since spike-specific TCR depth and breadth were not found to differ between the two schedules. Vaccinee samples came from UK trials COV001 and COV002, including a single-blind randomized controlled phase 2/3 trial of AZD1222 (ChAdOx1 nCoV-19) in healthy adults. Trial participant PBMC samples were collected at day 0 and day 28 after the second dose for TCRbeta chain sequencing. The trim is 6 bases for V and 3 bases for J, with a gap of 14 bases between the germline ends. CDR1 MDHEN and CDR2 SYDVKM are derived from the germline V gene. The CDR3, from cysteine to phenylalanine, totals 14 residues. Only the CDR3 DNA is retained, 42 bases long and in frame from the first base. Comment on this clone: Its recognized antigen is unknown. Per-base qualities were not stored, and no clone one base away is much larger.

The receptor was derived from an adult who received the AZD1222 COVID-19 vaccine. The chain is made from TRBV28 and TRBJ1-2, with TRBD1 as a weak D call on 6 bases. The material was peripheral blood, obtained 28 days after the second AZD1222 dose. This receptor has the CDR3 CASSLRTADYGYTF. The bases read TGTGCCAGCAGCTTGCGGACAGCCGACTATGGCTACACCTTC.